The 25 T cell receptor beta chains listed next were all sequenced from one sample in a study of blood T cell repertoires in COVID-19 (dated by TCRdb to 2020 to 2022). Libraries were prepared through the immunoSEQ multiplex PCR assay. TCRdb mirrors the immuneACCESS table, restricted to in-frame sequences. Some clones are absent from its copies; in checked studies, under half trace to an unresolved V gene, and the reason for the others is unknown. The sample table shows some 400,000 clones, and approximately 91% are seen once. Just over 0.85% of the sample rests with the top ten. The sample consisted of PBMCs or T cells enriched from blood (not recorded which). These receptors were taken from a woman between 35 and 50 years old who had been exposed to COVID-19.

The rearrangement joins TRBV7-9 to TRBJ1-5; tentative D call: TRBD1 (5 bases). The CDR3 is 17 residues long. CDR1 is SEHNR and CDR2 is FQNEAQ in the germline V gene (reference sequence). Between the trimmed V and J ends, which lost 1 base and 2 bases, there was a span of 15 bases. DNA of the CDR3: TGTGCCAGCAGCTTAGGGGGACTGAGAGGGGGCAATCAGCCCCAGCATTTT. Translating it yields CASSLGGLRGGNQPQHF.

This clone was seen more than once but under ten times. V is TRBV19 and J is TRBJ1-5, with 7 bases that match TRBD1. CDR1 and CDR2 from the germline V gene are LNHDA and SQIVND (reference sequence). The junction had 10 bases not matched to a gene; V was cut back by 8 bases and J by 6 bases. This CDR3 contains 14 residues. CDR3 sequence: CASHERQGTQPQHF. The CDR3 region has the DNA TGTGCCAGTCACGAACGACAGGGAACTCAGCCCCAGCATTTT.

The V and J genes are TRBV9 and TRBJ1-2; the match to TRBD1 covers 9 bases. With V trimmed by 4 bases and J by 6 bases, 13 bases remained unmatched. This CDR3 is 16 amino acids long. In germline, CDR1 is SGDLS, CDR2 YYNGEE. CDR3 DNA: TGTGCCAGCAGCTCCCGGACAGGGGAGTCGTCGCATGGCTACACCTTC. It codes for CASSSRTGESSHGYTF.

The gene calls are TRBV3-1 (or the pseudogene TRBV3-2) and TRBJ2-7; 8 bases align to TRBD2. The V gene's germline CDR1 is LGHDT and CDR2 YNNKEL (reference sequence). Trimming removed 2 bases from V and 0 bases from J; junction bases left unmatched: 9. The CDR3 sequence is 17 residues long. DNA for the CDR3: TGTGCCAGCAGCCAATTATCTAGCGGGTCTAGCTCCTACGAGCAGTACTTC. Residues: CASSQLSSGSSSYEQYF.

In this sample, this clone turned up once. The chain combines TRBV7-9 with TRBJ1-3; TRBD1 is a possible D gene (5 bases). The CDR3 is made up of 15 amino acids. V was cut by 1 base and J by 2 bases, with 9 bases left in between. The germline V gene encodes CDR1 SEHNR and CDR2 FQNEAQ (reference sequence). CDR3 residues: CASSLDGGTGNTIYF. The DNA of the CDR3 is TGTGCCAGCAGCTTAGACGGGGGAACTGGAAACACCATATATTTT.

The chain links TRBV21-1 to TRBJ1-1; the D segment call TRBD1 is taken from the table without a DNA check. TRBV21-1 is a pseudogene segment. This CDR3 has 15 residues. This CDR3 is CASSTRTGVILEAFF. The CDR3 coding sequence is TGTGCCAGCAGCACCCGGACAGGGGTTATCCTTGAAGCTTTCTTT.

V gene TRBV18 combines with J gene TRBJ2-2; 15 nucleotides line up with TRBD2. The CDR3 has 19 residues. Germline assignment: CDR1 KGHSH and CDR2 LQKENI. Trimming at V came to 0 bases and at J to 0 bases, leaving 2 bases not matched to a gene. The CDR3 DNA follows: TGTGCCAGCTCACCACCGGGACTAGCGGGGGGAACGAACACCGGGGAGCTGTTTTTT. As protein: CASSPPGLAGGTNTGELFF.

The V gene is TRBV24-1, the J gene TRBJ2-2; TRBD2 might be the D (6 bases). The germline CDR1 and CDR2 sequences are KGHDR and SFDVKD. Trimming pared 4 bases from V and 7 bases from J, leaving 15 bases between. This CDR3 is 15 amino acids long. CDR3 protein: CATSDPTEGSGELFF. CDR3 in DNA: TGTGCCACCAGTGACCCTACGGAGGGCAGCGGGGAGCTGTTTTTT.

This chain joins TRBV5-5 and TRBJ2-7; TRBD1 matches 8 bases. V dropped 5 bases and J dropped 1; count of bases not matched to a gene: 8. CDR1 SGHKS and CDR2 YYEKEE come from the germline V gene (reference sequence). The CDR3 consists of 15 residues. The CDR3 reads CASSSRTGLSYEQYF. The CDR3 DNA is TGTGCCAGCAGTTCTCGGACAGGGCTATCCTACGAGCAGTACTTC.

CDR3 sequence (DNA): TGCGCCAGCAGTGATCAGCTAGCGGGCTCCTACAATGAGCAGTTCTTC. Amino acids: CASSDQLAGSYNEQFF. This chain joins TRBV10-1 and TRBJ2-1, with 8 bases lining up with TRBD2. This CDR3 comprises 16 residues. CDR1 WNHNN and CDR2 SYGVQD come from the germline V gene (reference sequence). J lost 0 bases, V lost 3 bases, and 4 bases had no gene match.

The rearrangement uses TRBV7-6 and TRBJ1-1, with TRBD1 matching over 9 bases. V lost 4 bases, J lost 1 base, and 22 bases stayed unmatched. The CDR3 length is 21 residues. Germline CDR1 is SGHVS and CDR2 is FNYEAQ. This CDR3 reads CASSSYVDLEQGASGNTEAFF. The CDR3 DNA is TGTGCCAGCAGCTCATATGTAGACCTCGAACAGGGGGCGAGTGGGAACACTGAAGCTTTCTTT.

The genes are TRBV14 and TRBJ1-3; D is perhaps TRBD1 (6 bases). V lost 3 bases and J lost 2, with 14 bases in between. Germline CDR1 reads SGHDN; CDR2 reads FVKESK. The CDR3 is made up of 16 amino acids. CDR3 amino acids: CASSHLQGTTGNTIYF. CDR3 DNA: TGTGCCAGCAGCCACCTACAGGGAACCACTGGAAACACCATATATTTT.

V and J are TRBV19 and TRBJ2-7; a weak D match, TRBD1 (6 bases). The CDR3 is made up of 13 amino acids. The germline V and J ends were trimmed by 6 bases and 1 base, with 10 bases remaining between them. Germline CDR1 and CDR2: LNHDA and SQIVND (reference sequence). The CDR3 DNA sequence: TGTGCCAGTAGACCACAGGGATCCTACGAGCAGTACTTC. Protein sequence: CASRPQGSYEQYF.

This sequence joins TRBV19 and TRBJ2-7, with no clear D. This CDR3 region has 15 residues. V lost 3 bases and J 2 bases, leaving 14 bases between the germline ends. Germline-derived CDR1 and CDR2 are LNHDA and SQIVND (reference sequence). The CDR3 DNA reads as TGTGCCAGTAGTATTAGTAGTGGAGTTACCTACGAGCAGTACTTC. It specifies CASSISSGVTYEQYF.

There are a few counts of this clone. This chain uses TRBV5-6 with TRBJ2-2; possible D gene TRBD1, 6 bases. In germline, CDR1 is SGHDT, CDR2 YYEEEE. This CDR3 spans 16 amino acids. V was pared by 4 bases and J by 1 base, with 14 bases between. The CDR3 sequence: CASSTPDRMNTGELFF. CDR3 nucleotides: TGTGCCAGCAGCACTCCAGACAGGATGAACACCGGGGAGCTGTTTTTT.

The V gene is TRBV9, the J gene TRBJ2-1; 7 nucleotides align to TRBD1. CDR3 size: 15 residues. The germline V gene has CDR1 SGDLS and CDR2 YYNGEE. V shed 3 bases and J 3 bases; nucleotides not matched to a gene: 6. The CDR3 loop is CASSARDSVYNEQFF. The CDR3 DNA reads TGTGCCAGCAGCGCCCGGGACAGCGTCTACAATGAGCAGTTCTTC.

The chain combines TRBV3-1 (or the pseudogene TRBV3-2) with TRBJ1-1; D is uncertain. Per the germline V gene, CDR1 is LGHDT and CDR2 is YNNKEL (reference sequence). This CDR3 is 13 amino acids long. Trimming took 6 bases from V and 7 from J, leaving 15 bases between them. The CDR3 DNA reads TGTGCCAGCAGTCCACCGGGAAAAGGTGAAGCTTTCTTT. It codes for CASSPPGKGEAFF.

The chain links TRBV30 to TRBJ1-1, with TRBD1 matching over 8 bases. CDR1 and CDR2 (germline): GTSNPN, SVGIG (reference sequence). The CDR3 consists of 15 residues. V lost 5 bases and J lost 6; bases outside the gene matches: 14. CDR3 protein: CAWGLARTGWPEAFF. The CDR3 DNA is TGTGCCTGGGGCCTTGCGCGGACAGGGTGGCCTGAAGCTTTCTTT.

The chain couples TRBV7-2 to TRBJ1-6; 10 bases match TRBD1. Looked up from germline, CDR1 is SGHTA and CDR2 is FQGNSA. The CDR3 is 17 amino acids. The trim removed 2 bases at V and 7 bases at J, leaving 8 bases unmatched. As DNA, the CDR3 is TGTGCCAGCAGCTTATTTTGGACAGGGGGTGGAAATTCACCCCTCCACTTT. Its protein product is CASSLFWTGGGNSPLHF.

The chain links TRBV6-1 to TRBJ1-1, with a possible D match to TRBD1 (5 bases). The ends were cut back, 3 bases at V and 3 bases at J, with 11 bases in the middle. The CDR3 is made up of 14 amino acids. The germline CDR1 and CDR2 sequences are MNHNS and SASEGT. The CDR3 DNA reads as TGTGCCAGCAGTGATAGTCTAGGGGACACTGAAGCTTTCTTT. Translation gives CASSDSLGDTEAFF.

The genes are TRBV15 and TRBJ2-7, with D possibly matching TRBD2 (5 bases). V was clipped by 6 bases and J by 2 bases, with 14 bases between them. CDR1 is LNHNV and CDR2 is YYDKDF in the germline V gene (reference sequence). CDR3 length: 14 residues. The DNA of the CDR3 is TGTGCCACCAGTAAACCCGGGGAAACCTACGAGCAGTACTTC. The encoded protein is CATSKPGETYEQYF.

The chain is built from TRBV27 and TRBJ1-2; maybe TRBD1 (6 bases). Trimming removed 5 bases at V and 3 bases at J, with 19 bases between. The CDR3 is 16 amino acids. Germline V gene data show CDR1 as MNHEY and CDR2 as SMNVEV (reference sequence). CDR3 residues: CASSLSAGAGYYGYTF. DNA of the CDR3: TGTGCCAGCAGTCTCTCGGCAGGGGCTGGCTACTATGGCTACACCTTC.

The rearrangement uses TRBV30 and TRBJ2-1, with TRBD2 matching 9 bases. The CDR3 runs to 13 residues. After removal of 5 bases from V and 13 bases from J, the junction contained 12 bases not matched to a gene. The germline V gene encodes CDR1 GTSNPN and CDR2 SVGIG (reference sequence). CDR3 DNA: TGTGCCTGGGCCGGGACTAGCCCTTACTCTCAGTTCTTC. Protein product: CAWAGTSPYSQFF.

The chain joins TRBV27 to TRBJ2-3, with TRBD1 identical over 9 bases. Germline V CDR1 and CDR2: MNHEY, SMNVEV (reference sequence). The CDR3 covers 15 residues. V dropped 5 bases and J dropped 4; count of bases not matched to a gene: 7. The CDR3 region has the DNA TGTGCCAGCAGTCTAAAACAGGGGGCTGCAGATACGCAGTATTTT. Translated, it gives CASSLKQGAADTQYF.

The V and J genes are TRBV10-1 and TRBJ2-1; a weak D match, TRBD2 (5 bases). V dropped 4 bases and J dropped 5 bases, with 12 bases sitting between them. From germline, CDR1 is WNHNN and CDR2 SYGVQD (reference sequence). This CDR3 has 14 amino acids. The CDR3: CASSGSSVNNEQFF. CDR3 DNA: TGCGCCAGCAGTGGAAGTAGCGTCAACAATGAGCAGTTCTTC.